The 30 T cell receptor beta chains given below trace back to one sample, sequenced in a study of cytomegalovirus exposure and HLA in healthy donors. Primers: 60 Vbeta forward and 13 Jbeta reverse. TCRdb's copy holds only in-frame clones and misses some; the assay was immunoSEQ multiplex PCR. This table has over 120,000 clones, 74% appearing once. Sample: PBMCs. These receptors originate from a man between 18 and 29 years old in good health and CMV-seropositive.

The rearrangement joins TRBV6-5 to TRBJ1-2, with D unclear. Germline CDR1 MNHEY, CDR2 SVGAGI. V was clipped by 4 bases and J by 5 bases, with 5 bases between them. CDR3 length: 11 amino acids. The CDR3 DNA is TGTGCCAGCAGTTCAATTTATGGCTACACCTTC. The encoded protein is CASSSIYGYTF.

This clone came up a few times. This chain connects TRBV30 to TRBJ1-2; 9 bases line up with TRBD1. J lost 6 bases, V lost 0 bases, and 5 bases had no gene match. CDR3 length: 14 residues. Germline V gene lookup returns CDR1 GTSNPN and CDR2 SVGIG (reference sequence). In nucleotides, the CDR3 is TGTGCCTGGAGTGTACAGAGGGACAGGGATGGCTACACCTTC. This gives the protein CAWSVQRDRDGYTF. Filled out from reference TRBV30 and TRBJ1-2, the complete variable domain reads SQTIHQWPATLVQPVGSPLSLECTVEGTSNPNLYWYRQAAGRGLQLLFYSVGIGQISSEVPQNLSASRPQDRQFILSSKKLLLSDSGFYLCAWSVQRDRDGYTFGSGTRLTVV.

The chain carries TRBV2 and TRBJ1-5; 10 bases fit TRBD1. Germline trimming cut 4 bases from V and 0 bases from J; bases unmatched to any gene: 9. CDR1 is SNHLY and CDR2 is FYNNEI in the germline V gene. This CDR3 comprises 18 residues. The CDR3, as DNA: TGTGCCAGCAGTGGTTTGACAGGGGGCGCGGATAGCAATCAGCCCCAGCATTTT. The encoded protein is CASSGLTGGADSNQPQHF.

This clone was seen only a few times. This chain uses TRBV18 with TRBJ1-2; D unclear. This CDR3 has 13 amino acids. Germline CDR1 and CDR2: KGHSH and LQKENI. V was trimmed by 3 bases and J by 0 bases, leaving 5 bases between them. CDR3 DNA sequence: TGTGCCAGCTCACCGGCCCCTAACTATGGCTACACCTTC. It specifies CASSPAPNYGYTF.

This clone was found a few times. The chain has TRBV5-4 and TRBJ1-3; 9 nucleotides match TRBD1. The length of the CDR3 is 15 residues. Trimming cost V 3 bases and J 3 bases; bases outside gene matches: 4. Germline V lookup: CDR1 SGHNT, CDR2 YYREEE (reference sequence). Here the CDR3 DNA reads TGTGCCAGCAGCTCCCCGACAGGGGGTGGAAACACCATATATTTT. Residues: CASSSPTGGGNTIYF.

This chain connects TRBV6-1 to TRBJ1-4; D may be TRBD1 (6 bases). V lost 5 bases, J lost 2 bases, and 12 bases lay in between. The CDR3 sequence is 15 residues long. Germline assignment: CDR1 MNHNS and CDR2 SASEGT. The CDR3 here is CASSMITGTNEKLFF. The CDR3 nucleotides are TGTGCCAGCAGTATGATTACAGGGACTAATGAAAAACTGTTTTTT.

Only one count was recorded for this clone. V usage is TRBV4-1 and J usage is TRBJ2-7; a weak D match, TRBD1 (5 bases). Germline V gene sequence: CDR1 MGHRA, CDR2 YSYEKL. The CDR3 totals 15 residues. Trimming removed 0 bases at V and 0 bases at J, with 9 bases between. As DNA, the CDR3 is TGCGCCAGCAGCCAAGATACAGGTGTCTCCTACGAGCAGTACTTC. Translation gives CASSQDTGVSYEQYF.

The rearrangement joins TRBV10-1 to TRBJ1-2, with 12 positions matching TRBD1. J lost 7 bases, V lost 5 bases, and 8 bases had no gene match. This CDR3 region has 15 residues. CDR1 is WNHNN and CDR2 is SYGVQD in the germline V gene (reference sequence). CDR3 amino acids: CASSTGTGGSGGYTF. CDR3 coding DNA: TGCGCCAGCAGTACCGGGACAGGGGGCTCGGGTGGCTACACCTTC.

The rearrangement joins TRBV5-1 to TRBJ2-3; TRBD2 matches 7 bases. This CDR3 spans 15 amino acids. After removal of 8 bases from V and 0 bases from J, the junction contained 9 bases not matched to a gene. Germline CDR1 is SGHRS and CDR2 is YFSETQ. CDR3 in amino acids: CASSGQGPSTDTQYF. The CDR3 region has the DNA TGCGCCAGTAGCGGGCAGGGCCCCAGCACAGATACGCAGTATTTT.

The chain joins TRBV6-5 to TRBJ1-6, with D hard to call. Germline values: CDR1 MNHEY, CDR2 SVGAGI. Trimming removed 0 bases from V and 8 bases from J, with 5 bases in between. This CDR3 has 13 amino acids. CDR3 nucleotides: TGTGCCAGCAGTTACTCAGGAGATTCACCCCTCCACTTT. Residues: CASSYSGDSPLHF.

This clone has a single count. This chain joins TRBV6-6 and TRBJ2-2; tentatively, D is TRBD2 (6 bases). The CDR3 is 16 amino acids. The ends were cut back, 2 bases at V and 2 bases at J, with 12 bases in the middle. Germline CDR1 is MNHNY and CDR2 is SVGAGI (reference sequence). The CDR3 spells CASSYPSGQNTGELFF. The CDR3 nucleotides are TGTGCCAGCAGTTACCCCAGCGGGCAAAACACCGGGGAGCTGTTTTTT.

The chain employs TRBV27 and TRBJ1-1; TRBD1 might be the D (6 bases). V was cut by 5 bases and J by 12 bases, with 16 bases left in between. In germline, CDR1 is MNHEY, CDR2 SMNVEV (reference sequence). This CDR3 has 12 residues. The CDR3 region is CASSDTGRRTFF. CDR3 in DNA: TGTGCCAGCAGTGACACAGGGAGAAGAACTTTCTTT.

The rearrangement uses TRBV6-5 and TRBJ1-4; 7 nucleotides line up with TRBD1. The CDR3 runs to 15 residues. Trimming at V came to 8 bases and at J to 2 bases, leaving 8 bases not matched to a gene. Germline assignment: CDR1 MNHEY and CDR2 SVGAGI. This CDR3 is CASRTTGHTNEKLFF. DNA for the CDR3: TGTGCCAGCCGGACGACAGGGCATACTAATGAAAAACTGTTTTTT.

The chain is built from TRBV7-9 and TRBJ2-7; D may be TRBD2 (6 bases). V was trimmed by 5 bases and J by 2 bases, leaving 10 bases between them. Germline V lookup: CDR1 SEHNR, CDR2 FQNEAQ (reference sequence). CDR3 length: 13 amino acids. CDR3 in DNA: TGTGCCAGCAGCCCGGGACTTCCCTACGAGCAGTACTTC. Its protein is CASSPGLPYEQYF. Drawing the rest from reference TRBV7-9 and TRBJ2-7, the complete variable domain is DTGVSQNPRHKITKRGQNVTFRCDPISEHNRLYWYRQTLGQGPEFLTYFQNEAQLEKSRLLSDRFSAERPKGSFSTLEIQRTEQGDSAMYLCASSPGLPYEQYFGPGTRLTVT.

The chain joins TRBV5-4 to TRBJ2-3; 11 bases are a match to TRBD2. The CDR3 loop spans 16 amino acids. Germline V lookup: CDR1 SGHNT, CDR2 YYREEE (reference sequence). The J segment lost 6 bases and the V segment lost 0 bases, leaving 6 bases of the junction unmatched. CDR3 coding DNA: TGTGCCAGCAGCTTGGGTGGACTAGCGGGCGCGGATACGCAGTATTTT. This translates into CASSLGGLAGADTQYF.

This clone has more than one count but fewer than ten. This rearrangement joins TRBV5-4 to TRBJ2-7; D possibly corresponds to TRBD2 (5 bases). Germline V CDR1 and CDR2: SGHNT, YYREEE (reference sequence). The CDR3 totals 14 residues. V was cut by 4 bases and J by 1 base, with 12 bases left in between. The CDR3 DNA follows: TGTGCCAGCAGCGAGGGCCCCTCGTCCTACGAGCAGTACTTC. Amino acid sequence: CASSEGPSSYEQYF.

This chain uses TRBV28 with TRBJ2-2, with D possibly being TRBD1 (6 bases). Deletions cut 2 bases from V and 2 bases from J, with 12 bases between. This CDR3 has 16 amino acids. Germline CDR1 MDHEN, CDR2 SYDVKM. CDR3 in amino acids: CASSLGPGDNTGELFF. CDR3 coding DNA: TGTGCCAGCAGTTTAGGTCCAGGGGATAACACCGGGGAGCTGTTTTTT.

The J gene is TRBJ2-7, the V gene TRBV6-6; D gene ambiguous. The CDR3 contains 12 residues. V was clipped by 2 bases and J by 1 base, with 3 bases between them. CDR1 and CDR2 from the germline V gene are MNHNY and SVGAGI (reference sequence). The CDR3 DNA reads as TGTGCCAGCAGTTACCCATCCTACGAGCAGTACTTC. This codes for CASSYPSYEQYF.

The rearrangement uses TRBV6-5 and TRBJ1-2; D call uncertain. This CDR3 has 12 amino acids. Germline V gives CDR1 MNHEY, CDR2 SVGAGI. The V end lost 5 bases, the J end lost 7 bases, and 11 bases lay between the germline ends. The CDR3 nucleotides are TGTGCCAGCAGTGGCAGGTTAGGTGGCTACACCTTC. Protein: CASSGRLGGYTF.

V and J are TRBV5-8 and TRBJ1-1; no clear D. From germline, CDR1 is SGHTS and CDR2 YDEGEE. Trimming took off 6 bases at V and 1 base at J, with 13 bases between the two ends. The CDR3 is 14 residues long. The CDR3 reads CASTPRAGNTEAFF. DNA of the CDR3: TGTGCCAGCACCCCTAGGGCGGGGAACACTGAAGCTTTCTTT.

The J gene is TRBJ2-7, the V gene TRBV7-2; D not resolved. The CDR3 is 14 residues long. The V gene's germline CDR1 is SGHTA and CDR2 FQGNSA. Trimming took 6 bases from V and 0 from J, leaving 12 bases between them. CDR3 protein: CASRFSKSSYEQYF. The CDR3, as DNA: TGTGCCAGCAGGTTTAGCAAGAGCTCCTACGAGCAGTACTTC.

This chain connects TRBV4-1 to TRBJ2-1; TRBD2 aligns across 14 bases. Germline V gives CDR1 MGHRA, CDR2 YSYEKL. The CDR3 is made up of 16 amino acids. V was pared by 4 bases and J by 6 bases, with 5 bases of the junction left unmatched. Here the CDR3 reads CASSPGLAGGTNEQFF. The CDR3 DNA is TGCGCCAGCAGCCCCGGACTAGCGGGGGGCACCAATGAGCAGTTCTTC.

This sequence joins TRBV4-2 and TRBJ2-3; 7 nucleotides line up with TRBD2. After removal of 1 base from V and 3 bases from J, the junction contained 10 bases not matched to a gene. This CDR3 spans 17 amino acids. Germline assignment: CDR1 LGHNA and CDR2 YNFKEQ. The CDR3 DNA sequence: TGTGCCAGCAGCCAAGCAAAACTAGCGACGGGTACAGATACGCAGTATTTT. Amino acid sequence: CASSQAKLATGTDTQYF.

The chain uses TRBV29-1 and TRBJ2-5, with D maybe TRBD2 (6 bases). There are 12 residues in the CDR3. Germline-derived CDR1 and CDR2 are SQVTM and ANQGSEA. Between the trimmed V and J ends, which lost 4 bases and 5 bases, there was a span of 11 bases. The CDR3 protein is CSVGGDGETQYF. The CDR3 bases are TGCAGCGTTGGGGGGGACGGGGAGACCCAGTACTTC.

The chain combines TRBV10-1 with TRBJ1-3; 7 bases fit TRBD1. This CDR3 is built from 17 residues. Trimming cost V 7 bases and J 0 bases; bases outside gene matches: 12. From germline, CDR1 is WNHNN and CDR2 SYGVQD (reference sequence). The CDR3 region has the DNA TGCGCCAGCACCAAACAGGGGCTCCCCTCCTCTGGAAACACCATATATTTT. This translates into CASTKQGLPSSGNTIYF.

The chain employs TRBV18 and TRBJ1-1; D might be TRBD1 (5 bases). V gave up 5 bases and J gave up 1 base, with 8 bases separating them. The CDR3 consists of 13 residues. Germline CDR1 KGHSH, CDR2 LQKENI. The CDR3 protein is CASSIQGNTEAFF. In nucleotides, the CDR3 is TGTGCCAGCTCAATTCAGGGGAACACTGAAGCTTTCTTT.

The rearrangement uses TRBV4-1 and TRBJ1-2; a weak D match, TRBD1 (5 bases). The V end was cut by 4 bases, the J end by 8 bases, with 11 bases between. Germline CDR1 MGHRA, CDR2 YSYEKL. This CDR3 contains 12 residues. CDR3: CASSLGGDGYTF. The CDR3 DNA reads as TGCGCCAGCAGCCTCGGCGGGGACGGCTACACCTTC.

The J gene is TRBJ2-5, the V gene TRBV2, with D unresolved. This CDR3 is built from 13 residues. Germline CDR1 and CDR2: SNHLY and FYNNEI. Trimming left V 3 bases short and J 5 bases short, with 10 bases between. Written as DNA, the CDR3 is TGTGCCAGCAGTGATCGGTCCCGGGAGACCCAGTACTTC. Amino acids: CASSDRSRETQYF.

The chain recombines TRBV6-5 with TRBJ2-7, with 9 nucleotides matching TRBD1. Unmatched junction bases numbered 8, after V lost 6 bases and J lost 2 bases. CDR3 length: 15 amino acids. Germline loops: CDR1 MNHEY, CDR2 SVGAGI. DNA of the CDR3: TGTGCCAGCAGACCGACAGGGGGATTCGCCTACGAGCAGTACTTC. Translated, it gives CASRPTGGFAYEQYF.

This clone was seen just once. CDR3 in DNA: TGTGCCAGTGGAGAGGCCCTACCCTACGAGCAGTACTTC. Amino acids: CASGEALPYEQYF. The V gene is TRBV19, the J gene TRBJ2-5; D not resolved. With the DNA end fitting TRBJ2-7 better, the J assignment may be wrong. Germline loops: CDR1 LNHDA, CDR2 SQIVND (reference sequence). The CDR3 runs to 13 residues.